These 7 T cell receptor beta chains were all obtained from the same sample, sequenced in a study of PD-1 blockade in classical Hodgkin lymphoma. Each patient's relapse followed autologous stem cell transplantation, and brentuximab vedotin exposure varied. Clones were sequenced by immunoSEQ multiplex PCR, and TCRdb holds only the in-frame ones, with some missing. The data show tens of thousands of clones, roughly 87% seen once. The sample was peripheral blood mononuclear cells (PBMCs), taken before the second cycle of nivolumab. These receptors were taken from a human donor with classical Hodgkin lymphoma.

The chain recombines TRBV7-6 with TRBJ2-5; 11 nucleotides agree with TRBD2. V lost 1 base to trimming and J lost 8 bases; unmatched junction nucleotides: 6. The germline V gene has CDR1 SGHVS and CDR2 FNYEAQ. The CDR3 has 15 residues. CDR3 loop: CASSLETSGALTQYF. The DNA of the CDR3 is TGTGCCAGCAGCTTAGAGACTAGCGGGGCCTTAACCCAGTACTTC.

The gene calls are TRBV5-1 and TRBJ1-2; D is perhaps TRBD1 (6 bases). The CDR3 sequence is 14 residues long. Per germline, CDR1 SGHRS and CDR2 YFSETQ. The germline V and J ends were trimmed by 4 bases and 6 bases, with 16 bases remaining between them. The CDR3 spells CASSRWPGGDGYTF. In DNA, the CDR3 is TGCGCCAGCAGCCGGTGGCCTGGGGGCGATGGCTACACCTTC. The full variable domain, its missing parts supplied by reference TRBV5-1 and TRBJ1-2, is KAGVTQTPRYLIKTRGQQVTLSCSPISGHRSVSWYQQTPGQGLQFLFEYFSETQRNKGNFPGRFSGRQFSNSRSEMNVSTLELGDSALYLCASSRWPGGDGYTFGSGTRLTVV.

The chain couples TRBV28 to TRBJ1-4; TRBD1 aligns across 12 bases. CDR3 length: 15 residues. The germline CDR1 and CDR2 sequences are MDHEN and SYDVKM. Germline trimming cut 5 bases from V and 7 bases from J; bases unmatched to any gene: 5. The CDR3 reads CASSEGQGAGEKLFF. CDR3 sequence (DNA): TGTGCCAGCAGTGAGGGACAGGGGGCGGGTGAAAAACTGTTTTTT.

This chain connects TRBV5-1 to TRBJ2-1; D could derive from TRBD1 or TRBD2 (5 bases each). The V end lost 4 bases, the J end lost 7 bases, and 15 bases lay between the germline ends. Germline lookup yields CDR1 SGHRS and CDR2 YFSETQ. This CDR3 spans 14 amino acids. CDR3 nucleotides: TGCGCCAGCAGCGAAACCGGGGCCTTTAATGAGCAGTTCTTC. Translation: CASSETGAFNEQFF.

The chain has TRBV7-9 and TRBJ2-5, with TRBD1 matching over 8 bases. Germline V lookup: CDR1 SEHNR, CDR2 FQNEAQ (reference sequence). V trimming: 6 bases; J trimming: 1 base; junction bases outside the gene matches: 7. This CDR3 has 15 residues. DNA for the CDR3: TGTGCCAGCAGTCCGGGACAGGCGACCCAAGAGACCCAGTACTTC. Translation: CASSPGQATQETQYF.

J is TRBJ2-5 and V is TRBV5-6; 7 bases fit TRBD2. CDR1 is SGHDT, CDR2 YYEEEE, per germline. The J segment lost 5 bases and the V segment lost 0 bases, leaving 13 bases of the junction unmatched. The CDR3 extends over 17 amino acids. The CDR3 spells CASSLGASGASGETQYF. Here the CDR3 DNA reads TGTGCCAGCAGCTTGGGCGCCAGCGGGGCGTCGGGGGAGACCCAGTACTTC.

The chain is built from TRBV2 and TRBJ1-2; D unresolved. Per the germline V gene, CDR1 is SNHLY and CDR2 is FYNNEI. Trimming stripped 6 bases from V and 4 bases from J, with 9 bases between. This CDR3 is built from 12 residues. The CDR3 reads CASSGTSYGYTF. In DNA form, the CDR3 reads TGTGCCAGCAGCGGCACGAGCTATGGCTACACCTTC.